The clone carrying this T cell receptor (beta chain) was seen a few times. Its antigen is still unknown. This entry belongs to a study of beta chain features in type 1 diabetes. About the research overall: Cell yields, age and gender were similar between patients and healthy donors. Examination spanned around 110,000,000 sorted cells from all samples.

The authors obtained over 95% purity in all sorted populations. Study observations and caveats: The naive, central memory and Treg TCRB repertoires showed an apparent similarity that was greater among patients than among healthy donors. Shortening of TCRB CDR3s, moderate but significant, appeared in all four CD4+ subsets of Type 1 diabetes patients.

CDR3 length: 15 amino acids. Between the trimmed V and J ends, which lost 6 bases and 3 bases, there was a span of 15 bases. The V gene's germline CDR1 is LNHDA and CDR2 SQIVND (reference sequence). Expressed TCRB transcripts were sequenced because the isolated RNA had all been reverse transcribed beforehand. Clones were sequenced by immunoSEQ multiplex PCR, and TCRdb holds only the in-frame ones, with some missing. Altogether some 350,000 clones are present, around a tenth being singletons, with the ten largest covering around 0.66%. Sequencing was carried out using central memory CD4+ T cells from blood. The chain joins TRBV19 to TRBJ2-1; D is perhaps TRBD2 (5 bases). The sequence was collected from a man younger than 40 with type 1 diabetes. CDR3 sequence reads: CASRGRGSYYNEQFF. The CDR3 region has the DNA TGTGCCAGTAGGGGCCGAGGGAGCTACTACAATGAGCAGTTCTTC.